This T cell receptor beta chain was observed in a study of lymphopenia after photon versus proton radiotherapy. Findings of the study overall: Proton therapy kept repertoires fairly stable, unlike photons, which gained effector/memory cells.

Sequencing used immunoSEQ multiplex PCR; TCRdb keeps in-frame clones, though not all of them. The profile covers about 24,000 clones, with around 85% appearing a single time and around a sixth taken by the ten largest. CDR1 and CDR2 (germline): SGDLS, YYNGEE. The CDR3 length is 16 residues. Trimming took 4 bases from V and 0 from J; bases not matched to a gene: 8. This clone has a handful of counts. The antigen is not known. The input for sequencing was peripheral blood, taken from a patient treated with photon-based radiotherapy. The clonotype comes from a man aged 55 to 69 with pancreatic cancer. The rearrangement joins TRBV9 to TRBJ2-7; 9 bases align to TRBD1. As DNA, the CDR3 is TGTGCCAGCAGCCTCGGACCGGGACAGGGCTCCTACGAGCAGTACTTC. It is translated as CASSLGPGQGSYEQYF.